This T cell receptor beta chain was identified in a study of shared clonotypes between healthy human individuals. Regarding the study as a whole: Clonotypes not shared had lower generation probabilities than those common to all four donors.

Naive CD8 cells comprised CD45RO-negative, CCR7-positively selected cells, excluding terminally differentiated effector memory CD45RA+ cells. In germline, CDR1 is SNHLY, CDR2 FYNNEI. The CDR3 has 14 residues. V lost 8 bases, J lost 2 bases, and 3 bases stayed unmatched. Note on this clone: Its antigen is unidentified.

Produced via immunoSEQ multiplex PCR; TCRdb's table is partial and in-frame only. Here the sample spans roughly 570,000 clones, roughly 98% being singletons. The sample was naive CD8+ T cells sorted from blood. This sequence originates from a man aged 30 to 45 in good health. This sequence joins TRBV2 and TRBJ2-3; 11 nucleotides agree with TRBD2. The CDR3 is CASPGLAVTDTQYF. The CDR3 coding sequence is TGTGCCAGCCCGGGACTAGCGGTCACAGATACGCAGTATTTT.